This T cell receptor beta chain was recorded in a study of blood T cell repertoires in COVID-19. The overall study: Donors in the United States, Italy and Spain gave samples during acute or convalescent COVID-19. In each case, the material was cDNA or gDNA derived from T cells, B-cell-depleted T cells, or PBMCs.

Germline lookup yields CDR1 SGHAT and CDR2 FQNNGV. The CDR3 spans 16 residues. V shed 4 bases, J shed 0 bases, and the junction held 2 bases outside the gene matches. Profiling relied on immunoSEQ multiplex PCR, and the TCRdb table lists in-frame clones only, not all of them. The table records over 300,000 clones, 70% to 90% of them present only once. This receptor was identified in a man aged 40-49 years with acute or convalescent COVID-19. The V gene is TRBV11-2, the J gene TRBJ2-1, with 11 bases fitting TRBD2. Sequencing was done on a sample of peripheral blood. The CDR3 nucleotides are TGTGCCAGCAGCTCAACTAGCGGGAGCTCCTACAATGAGCAGTTCTTC. It is translated as CASSSTSGSSYNEQFF.